These 30 T cell receptor beta chains came from one sample sequenced in a study of T cells in narcolepsy. Produced via immunoSEQ multiplex PCR; TCRdb's table is partial and in-frame only. The table lists about 34,000 clones, 82% of them singletons. Sequencing was carried out using CD45RA- memory CD4+ T cells from PBMCs. All receptors come from a human donor with narcolepsy.

Comments on this clone: Compared with germline, one end of the junction differs, possibly owing to a read error. The rearrangement joins TRBV4-1 to TRBJ1-2; D not certain. Germline-derived CDR1 and CDR2 are MGHRA and YSYEKL. CDR3 length: 12 amino acids. In nucleotides, the CDR3 is TGTGCCAGCAGCCAAGATTCCCCCGGCTACACCTTC. It translates to CASSQDSPGYTF.

V and J are TRBV5-4 and TRBJ1-2; D not resolved. The length of the CDR3 is 13 residues. Germline lookup yields CDR1 SGHNT and CDR2 YYREEE (reference sequence). Trimming took off 5 bases at V and 2 bases at J, with 10 bases between the two ends. The DNA of the CDR3 is TGTGCCAGCAGGAATTTAGCAAACTATGGCTACACCTTC. Residues: CASRNLANYGYTF.

The chain has TRBV7-6 and TRBJ1-4, with D unresolved. V gave up 5 bases and J gave up 8 bases, with 15 bases separating them. The germline V gene encodes CDR1 SGHVS and CDR2 FNYEAQ. The CDR3 totals 14 residues. The CDR3 region is CASSPLLGSEKLFF. In nucleotides, the CDR3 is TGTGCCAGCAGCCCGTTACTTGGCTCCGAAAAACTGTTTTTT. The whole variable domain, filled in from reference TRBV7-6 and TRBJ1-4, reads GAGVSQSPRYKVTKRGQDVALRCDPISGHVSLYWYRQALGQGPEFLTYFNYEAQQDKSGLPNDRFSAERPEGSISTLTIQRTEQRDSAMYRCASSPLLGSEKLFFGSGTQLSVL.

The CDR3 sequence: CASSPLQVGELFF. The CDR3 DNA is TGTGCCAGCAGCCCCCTGCAAGTCGGGGAGCTGTTTTTT. The gene calls are TRBV14 and TRBJ2-2; no definite D call. With 4 bases removed from V and 7 bases from J, the gap between germline ends came to 10 bases. Germline CDR1 is SGHDN and CDR2 is FVKESK. The CDR3 length is 13 residues.

The V call is TRBV7-2, the J call TRBJ2-7; TRBD1 aligns across 9 bases. V gave up 4 bases and J gave up 4 bases; unmatched junction bases: 8. Germline CDR1 reads SGHTA; CDR2 reads FQGNSA. The CDR3 totals 15 residues. Here the CDR3 reads CASSSMTGGLYEQYF. CDR3 bases: TGTGCCAGCAGCTCAATGACAGGGGGACTGTACGAGCAGTACTTC.

The chain recombines TRBV19 with TRBJ1-2, with unresolved D. The germline V and J ends were trimmed by 5 bases and 5 bases, with 12 bases remaining between them. The length of the CDR3 is 13 residues. Germline V lookup: CDR1 LNHDA, CDR2 SQIVND (reference sequence). The CDR3 reads CASSYPFGYGYTF. The CDR3 DNA follows: TGTGCCAGTAGTTATCCCTTTGGATATGGCTACACCTTC.

The genes are TRBV5-1 and TRBJ2-1; 11 positions match TRBD2. This CDR3 comprises 14 residues. Per the germline V gene, CDR1 is SGHRS and CDR2 is YFSETQ. V shed 6 bases and J 5 bases; nucleotides not matched to a gene: 4. The CDR3: CASKTSGADNEQFF. The CDR3 nucleotides are TGCGCCAGCAAGACTAGCGGGGCGGACAATGAGCAGTTCTTC.

V is TRBV27 and J is TRBJ2-7, with a tentative D call TRBD1 (6 bases). CDR3 length equals 17 residues. V was trimmed by 7 bases and J by 5 bases, leaving 27 bases between them. The germline V gene has CDR1 MNHEY and CDR2 SMNVEV (reference sequence). The CDR3 is CASMAWQGNPQGNEQYF. CDR3 bases: TGTGCCAGCATGGCCTGGCAGGGGAACCCCCAGGGAAACGAGCAGTACTTC.

The gene calls are TRBV4-3 and TRBJ1-2; D gene unclear. Germline CDR1 reads LGHNA; CDR2 reads YSLEER. The CDR3 spans 14 residues. V lost 0 bases, J lost 8 bases, and 13 bases lay in between. CDR3 protein: CASSQDKTPRGYTF. DNA for the CDR3: TGCGCCAGCAGCCAAGATAAGACGCCCCGAGGCTACACCTTC.

V and J are TRBV18 and TRBJ1-1; D not certain. Germline CDR1 and CDR2: KGHSH and LQKENI. The CDR3 contains 16 residues. The V gene lost 3 bases and the J gene lost 1 base, with 15 bases spanning the gap. The DNA for the CDR3 is TGTGCCAGCTCACCTCGTTCTAGGACCGAGAACACTGAAGCTTTCTTT. Encoded protein: CASSPRSRTENTEAFF.

This CDR3 reads CASSLRAGTGKGEQYF. DNA of the CDR3: TGCGCCAGCAGCTTGCGGGCCGGGACAGGGAAGGGCGAGCAGTACTTC. V and J are TRBV5-1 and TRBJ2-7, with 9 bases that match TRBD1. The CDR3 totals 16 residues. V lost 1 base, J lost 6 bases, and 11 bases stayed unmatched. The germline V gene encodes CDR1 SGHRS and CDR2 YFSETQ.

The count of this clone is one. This chain links TRBV18 with TRBJ2-1; D is undetermined. V was trimmed by 6 bases and J by 6 bases, leaving 12 bases between them. In germline, CDR1 is KGHSH, CDR2 LQKENI. This CDR3 spans 13 amino acids. This CDR3 is CASSRNPGNEQFF. The CDR3 DNA is TGTGCCAGCTCGCGTAACCCCGGCAATGAGCAGTTCTTC.

This clone appeared a single time. This chain uses TRBV19 with TRBJ2-5; no firm D call. Per germline, CDR1 LNHDA and CDR2 SQIVND (reference sequence). V was clipped by 5 bases and J by 5 bases, with 6 bases between them. The CDR3 extends over 11 amino acids. The CDR3 nucleotides read TGTGCCAGTAGTCTCCAGGAGACCCAGTACTTC. Translation: CASSLQETQYF.

This chain joins TRBV4-3 and TRBJ2-3; maybe TRBD1 (7 bases). The germline V gene has CDR1 LGHNA and CDR2 YSLEER. V was cut by 4 bases and J by 5 bases, with 13 bases left in between. The CDR3 sequence is 14 residues long. CDR3 in amino acids: CASSPEGAVDTQYF. The CDR3 DNA reads as TGCGCCAGCAGCCCGGAGGGGGCGGTAGATACGCAGTATTTT.

In this sample, this clone turned up once. V is TRBV19 and J is TRBJ1-1; D gene uncertain. This CDR3 is built from 14 residues. Trimming cost V 6 bases and J 3 bases, with 14 bases left between them. Germline lookup yields CDR1 LNHDA and CDR2 SQIVND (reference sequence). CDR3 sequence (DNA): TGTGCCAGTAGGGGTCAGGCAACGGACACTGAAGCTTTCTTT. Translating gives CASRGQATDTEAFF.

The rearrangement links TRBV6-1 to TRBJ2-5; D might be TRBD2 (6 bases). The CDR3 contains 12 residues. V gave up 11 bases and J gave up 7 bases, with 17 bases separating them. CDR1 and CDR2 (germline): MNHNS, SASEGT. CDR3 DNA: TGTGCCCCCTGGAGGGGAGTGTGGACCCAGTACTTC. Encoded protein: CAPWRGVWTQYF.

This clone was counted a single time. This sequence joins TRBV2 and TRBJ1-6; D might be TRBD1 (5 bases). V lost 4 bases and J 5 bases, leaving 9 bases between the germline ends. Germline V CDR1 and CDR2: SNHLY, FYNNEI. This CDR3 spans 14 amino acids. CDR3 DNA sequence: TGTGCCAGCAGTGCCAGGGCGAATAATTCACCCCTCCACTTT. Protein: CASSARANNSPLHF.

The chain recombines TRBV28 with TRBJ2-4, with 8 bases aligning to TRBD1. With V trimmed by 7 bases and J by 7 bases, 6 bases remained unmatched. The CDR3 has 13 residues. CDR1 MDHEN and CDR2 SYDVKM come from the germline V gene. The DNA for the CDR3 is TGTGCCAGCACCGGACAGGGTGGTAACATTCAGTACTTC. Amino acid sequence: CASTGQGGNIQYF. Looking up the rest from reference TRBV28 and TRBJ2-4 gives the full variable domain: DVKVTQSSRYLVKRTGEKVFLECVQDMDHENMFWYRQDPGLGLRLIYFSYDVKMKEKGDIPEGYSVSREKKERFSLILESASTNQTSMYLCASTGQGGNIQYFGAGTRLSVL.

The rearrangement joins TRBV30 to TRBJ2-3; possible D gene TRBD2, 6 bases. V was trimmed by 7 bases and J by 2 bases, leaving 13 bases between them. The CDR3 runs to 13 residues. The V gene's germline CDR1 is GTSNPN and CDR2 SVGIG (reference sequence). The CDR3: CAFARGFTDTQYF. The CDR3 region has the DNA TGTGCCTTTGCACGGGGGTTCACAGATACGCAGTATTTT.

The genes are TRBV28 and TRBJ2-6; D might be TRBD1 (5 bases). Germline CDR1 MDHEN, CDR2 SYDVKM. The V gene lost 4 bases and the J gene lost 0 bases, with 19 bases spanning the gap. CDR3 length equals 19 residues. The CDR3 sequence is CASSSIGVRLYSGANVLTF. CDR3 coding DNA: TGTGCCAGCAGTTCCATAGGGGTCAGGTTATACTCTGGGGCCAACGTCCTGACTTTC.

In its sample, this clone was seen once. The chain employs TRBV30 and TRBJ1-6; TRBD1 might be the D (5 bases). V gave up 0 bases and J gave up 9 bases, with 9 bases separating them. Germline assignment: CDR1 GTSNPN and CDR2 SVGIG (reference sequence). This CDR3 contains 13 residues. CDR3 residues: CAWSVWTSSPLHF. The CDR3 bases are TGTGCCTGGAGTGTATGGACAAGTTCACCCCTCCACTTT. The whole variable domain, remainder taken from reference TRBV30 and TRBJ1-6, is SQTIHQWPATLVQPVGSPLSLECTVEGTSNPNLYWYRQAAGRGLQLLFYSVGIGQISSEVPQNLSASRPQDRQFILSSKKLLLSDSGFYLCAWSVWTSSPLHFGNGTRLTVT.

The J gene is TRBJ1-1, the V gene TRBV2; D remains ambiguous. This CDR3 spans 15 amino acids. CDR1 and CDR2 (germline): SNHLY, FYNNEI. The V gene lost 1 base and the J gene lost 4 bases, with 13 bases spanning the gap. The CDR3 sequence is CASSEGGGRFTEAFF. In nucleotides, the CDR3 is TGTGCCAGCAGTGAAGGTGGCGGAAGGTTCACTGAAGCTTTCTTT.

The genes are TRBV5-1 and TRBJ2-3; D not certain. V lost 2 bases, J lost 0 bases, and 13 bases lay in between. Looked up from germline, CDR1 is SGHRS and CDR2 is YFSETQ. The CDR3 spans 16 residues. This CDR3 reads CASSFRESSSTDTQYF. In DNA form, the CDR3 reads TGCGCCAGCAGCTTTCGCGAGTCATCTAGCACAGATACGCAGTATTTT. The whole variable domain, remainder taken from reference TRBV5-1 and TRBJ2-3, is KAGVTQTPRYLIKTRGQQVTLSCSPISGHRSVSWYQQTPGQGLQFLFEYFSETQRNKGNFPGRFSGRQFSNSRSEMNVSTLELGDSALYLCASSFRESSSTDTQYFGPGTRLTVL.

J is TRBJ2-1 and V is TRBV20-1; either TRBD1 or TRBD2 may fit D (5 bases each). Per germline, CDR1 DFQATT and CDR2 SNEGSKA (reference sequence). The CDR3 sequence is 11 residues long. Trimming stripped 4 bases from V and 7 bases from J, with 8 bases between. CDR3 region: CSANGGNEQFF. The CDR3 nucleotides read TGCAGTGCTAATGGGGGAAATGAGCAGTTCTTC.

The chain combines TRBV18 with TRBJ2-4; D may be TRBD1 or TRBD2 (6 bases each). The length of the CDR3 is 14 residues. CDR1 and CDR2 from the germline V gene are KGHSH and LQKENI. Deletions cut 3 bases from V and 8 bases from J, with 14 bases between. The CDR3 is CASSPPGGADIQYF. CDR3 bases: TGTGCCAGCTCACCCCCCGGGGGCGCGGACATTCAGTACTTC.

J is TRBJ1-5 and V is TRBV6-6, with D unresolved. V shed 7 bases and J shed 7 bases, with 20 bases lying between them. The CDR3 has 15 residues. Germline CDR1 and CDR2: MNHNY and SVGAGI (reference sequence). In DNA form, the CDR3 reads TGTGCCAGCACTGTTGCACGGGAAGGAGACCAGCCCCAGCATTTT. It translates to CASTVAREGDQPQHF.

The chain carries TRBV7-2 and TRBJ1-2, with D uncertain. The V gene lost 2 bases and the J gene lost 0 bases, with 7 bases spanning the gap. This CDR3 has 14 residues. Germline V gene lookup returns CDR1 SGHTA and CDR2 FQGNSA. The CDR3 region has the DNA TGTGCCAGCAGCTTAACTAGGACTAACTATGGCTACACCTTC. As protein: CASSLTRTNYGYTF.

This chain connects TRBV28 to TRBJ2-7, with 11 bases fitting TRBD2. The length of the CDR3 is 16 residues. Germline V gene data show CDR1 as MDHEN and CDR2 as SYDVKM. J lost 0 bases, V lost 0 bases, and 1 base had no gene match. CDR3 bases: TGTGCCAGCAGTTTATGGACTAGCGGGGCCTCCTACGAGCAGTACTTC. Its protein product is CASSLWTSGASYEQYF. Together with reference TRBV28 and TRBJ2-7, the CDR3 gives the full variable domain: DVKVTQSSRYLVKRTGEKVFLECVQDMDHENMFWYRQDPGLGLRLIYFSYDVKMKEKGDIPEGYSVSREKKERFSLILESASTNQTSMYLCASSLWTSGASYEQYFGPGTRLTVT.

This clone has just a few counts. The chain recombines TRBV5-1 with TRBJ1-2; 7 nucleotides match TRBD1. The CDR3 length is 16 residues. J was trimmed by 0 bases and V by 2 bases; bases with no gene match: 7. Germline V gene data show CDR1 as SGHRS and CDR2 as YFSETQ. The DNA of the CDR3 is TGCGCCAGCAGCTTTGGGGACAGCCTTCCTAACTATGGCTACACCTTC. Protein: CASSFGDSLPNYGYTF.

The rearrangement joins TRBV10-3 to TRBJ2-5; 7 positions match TRBD2. The end of the DNA aligns better with TRBJ2-7, so the J call may be wrong. The V gene's germline CDR1 is ENHRY and CDR2 SYGVKD. The CDR3 is 14 amino acids. The CDR3, as DNA: TGTGCCATCAGGATGGGGGGGGGCTCCTACGAGCAGTACTTC. It translates to CAIRMGGGSYEQYF.